This entry lists 13 T cell receptor beta chains sequenced from one sample in a study of control samples from healthy donors and cancer patients. Clones were read by immunoSEQ multiplex PCR, and TCRdb kept only the in-frame ones, dropping some. The sample contains 80,000 or so clones, around 92% of which appear only once. Sequenced: blood. The origin of the receptors is a woman in her sixties or seventies in good health.

The chain has TRBV7-2 and TRBJ2-3; TRBD2 aligns across 9 bases. After removal of 3 bases from V and 5 bases from J, the junction contained 6 bases not matched to a gene. Germline assignment: CDR1 SGHTA and CDR2 FQGNSA. There are 15 residues in the CDR3. The CDR3 protein is CASSFSGSGGDTQYF. CDR3 sequence (DNA): TGTGCCAGCAGCTTTAGCGGGAGTGGAGGAGATACGCAGTATTTT.

This clone was found once. The gene calls are TRBV28 and TRBJ1-4; no clear D. CDR1 is MDHEN, CDR2 SYDVKM, per germline. This CDR3 has 16 residues. With 6 bases removed from V and 7 bases from J, the gap between germline ends came to 21 bases. The CDR3 protein is CASRAGFGEGIEKLFF. The CDR3 DNA reads as TGTGCCAGCAGGGCGGGGTTCGGAGAAGGCATTGAAAAACTGTTTTTT.

The V gene is TRBV19, the J gene TRBJ1-5; D remains unclear. This CDR3 is 14 amino acids long. Germline CDR1 reads LNHDA; CDR2 reads SQIVND (reference sequence). The V and J ends lost 3 bases and 7 bases respectively, with 13 bases between them. Here the CDR3 DNA reads TGTGCCAGTAGTATCCTCGGGAGGACCCAGCCCCAGCATTTT. This sequence encodes CASSILGRTQPQHF. The full variable domain, in which reference TRBV19 and TRBJ1-5 provide the parts outside the CDR3, is DGGITQSPKYLFRKEGQNVTLSCEQNLNHDAMYWYRQDPGQGLRLIYYSQIVNDFQKGDIAEGYSVSREKKESFPLTVTSAQKNPTAFYLCASSILGRTQPQHFGDGTRLSIL.

The genes are TRBV6-4 and TRBJ1-6, with D perhaps matching TRBD1 (5 bases). Germline CDR1 reads MRHNA; CDR2 reads SNTAGT. The CDR3 extends over 14 amino acids. V was shortened by 6 bases and J by 10 bases, with 16 bases between the two germline ends. CDR3 DNA: TGTGCCAGCAGGCAGGGTCCAGGGTTCTCACCCCTCCACTTT. This codes for CASRQGPGFSPLHF.

This chain links TRBV6-5 with TRBJ2-7; D remains ambiguous. Trimming cost V 5 bases and J 3 bases, with 5 bases left between them. The germline gives CDR1 MNHEY, CDR2 SVGAGI. The CDR3 is made up of 11 amino acids. CDR3 sequence (DNA): TGTGCCAGCAGTACAAACTACGAGCAGTACTTC. It is translated as CASSTNYEQYF.

The V gene is TRBV14, the J gene TRBJ2-5, with unresolved D. Germline loops: CDR1 SGHDN, CDR2 FVKESK. This CDR3 region has 14 residues. The V end was cut by 1 base, the J end by 7 bases, with 13 bases between. In DNA form, the CDR3 reads TGTGCCAGCAGCCAAGTCGGTGCCATGGGGACCCAGTACTTC. This codes for CASSQVGAMGTQYF.

This sequence joins TRBV9 and TRBJ2-1; the D gene is possibly TRBD2 (6 bases). Trimming pared 2 bases from V and 8 bases from J, leaving 14 bases between. Germline V gene data show CDR1 as SGDLS and CDR2 as YYNGEE. The CDR3 runs to 14 residues. Here the CDR3 reads CASSVGGSSDEQFF. The CDR3 bases are TGTGCCAGCAGCGTCGGAGGGAGTTCCGATGAGCAGTTCTTC.

The genes are TRBV18 and TRBJ1-1; D is undetermined. CDR3 length: 13 amino acids. Germline CDR1 is KGHSH and CDR2 is LQKENI. V lost 0 bases and J lost 7, with 9 bases in between. This CDR3 reads CASSPPYGNEAFF. CDR3 coding DNA: TGTGCCAGCTCACCACCTTACGGGAATGAAGCTTTCTTT.

The rearrangement uses TRBV10-2 and TRBJ2-7; 8 bases are a match to TRBD2. Germline V gene data show CDR1 as WSHSY and CDR2 as SAAADI. Trimming at V came to 10 bases and at J to 3 bases, leaving 5 bases not matched to a gene. The CDR3 sequence is 12 residues long. In DNA form, the CDR3 reads TGCGCCACGGGAGGGCAAGGCTACGAGCAGTACTTC. It translates to CATGGQGYEQYF.

The V call is TRBV5-4, the J call TRBJ1-1; D possibly corresponds to TRBD1 (5 bases). Trimming shortened V by 1 base and J by 1 base, and 8 bases separated the two germline ends. Germline assignment: CDR1 SGHNT and CDR2 YYREEE (reference sequence). This CDR3 is 14 amino acids long. CDR3 amino acids: CASSLQGRNTEAFF. CDR3 DNA: TGTGCCAGCAGCTTGCAGGGTCGGAACACTGAAGCTTTCTTT.

The chain joins TRBV7-2 to TRBJ1-5; D possibly corresponds to TRBD1 (5 bases). V was shortened by 5 bases and J by 4 bases, with 12 bases between the two germline ends. The CDR3 totals 14 residues. CDR1 and CDR2 (germline): SGHTA, FQGNSA. CDR3 bases: TGTGCCAGCAGCAAAGCGGGGCGTAATCAGCCCCAGCATTTT. Protein sequence: CASSKAGRNQPQHF.

The chain has TRBV18 and TRBJ2-2, with D possibly TRBD1 on 5 matching bases. The V gene lost 2 bases and the J gene lost 2 bases, with 18 bases spanning the gap. CDR1 and CDR2 (germline): KGHSH, LQKENI. CDR3 length: 18 residues. This CDR3 reads CASSPALGRGGNTGELFF. For the CDR3, the DNA is TGTGCCAGCTCACCAGCCCTGGGAAGGGGCGGTAACACCGGGGAGCTGTTTTTT.

Points on this clone: The sample carries other DNA sequences with the same CDR3. This chain uses TRBV28 with TRBJ1-2; unclear D gene. The CDR3 has 12 amino acids. CDR1 and CDR2 (germline): MDHEN, SYDVKM. Deletions cut 3 bases from V and 4 bases from J, with 6 bases between. This CDR3 reads CASSLVGYGYTF. The CDR3 bases are TGTGCCAGCAGTTTGGTTGGCTATGGCTACACCTTC.